This T cell receptor (beta chain) was sequenced for a study of shared clonotypes between healthy human individuals (dated by TCRdb to the early 2020s). With respect to the entire study: Three men and two women, aged 18 to 49 years, made up the cohort. For each donor, CD4 naive and CD4 memory were each run on three plates, CD8 naive on two plates, and CD8 memory on one plate. The study deeply sequenced blood TCR repertoires of several healthy adults to estimate repertoire size and the extent of clonotype sharing between individuals. To increase sequencing depth and limit assay-specific biases, TCR repertoire library preparation and sequencing were carried out by different laboratories using diverse techniques. Between about 0.9 and 8.9 billion PBMCs per donor were obtained by leukapheresis. What the work shows at the level of the full study, not this receptor alone: Pairwise subsampling indicated that sequencing depth was expected to affect the degree of clonotype sharing among donors. Naive subsets generally had larger estimated clonotype richness than memory subsets did. Approximately 5% of naive CD4, around 4% of naive CD8, about 2.1% of memory CD4, and approximately 0.4% of memory CD8 clonotypes were shared across a few donors. Only blood was sampled, and tissue TCR repertoires likely differ from those in blood. Rarefaction of sorted-subset datasets indicated incomplete sequencing despite the large sequencing depth. Compared with non-shared clonotypes, the clonotypes found in all four sorted-subset donors had higher generation probabilities. Because the study included a small number of donors, the genetic and exposure-history diversity represented was limited.

Points on this clone: Its antigen has not been determined. No base quality values were provided; no much bigger clone lies one nucleotide off.

The donors were healthy, HIV-negative adults who had no recently reported acute infections or vaccinations. Only Caucasian adults living in Nashville, Tennessee, USA were represented among the donors. CD4+ T cells were enriched by magnetic negative selection, after which naive cells were positively selected on CD45RA and the negative fraction was taken as the memory subset. After blood collection by leukapheresis, PBMCs were isolated using Ficoll-Histopaque density gradient centrifugation and then cryopreserved in the vapor phase of liquid nitrogen. Analytical flow cytometry was used to check the purity and quantity of each magnetically sorted T cell population. Genomic DNA was isolated from each sorted fraction and quantified by UV absorbance on a Nanodrop 2000c. TCR CDR3 regions were amplified from genomic DNA by multiplex PCR using the deep immunoSEQ assay. For each cell subset, the extracted genomic DNA was distributed evenly across all wells of several immunoSEQ 96-well plates, and each plate served as one replicate. Each replicate PCR for sorted subsets received about 200 ng genomic DNA, equal to tens of thousands of T cell genomes. Purified libraries were quantified with a Qubit 3.0 fluorometer, sized on a Bioanalyzer 2100, and re-quantified with the KAPA Library Quantification kit. Every immunoSEQ 96-well plate was sequenced on a separate single-read 150-cycle Illumina NextSeq 550 flow cell. The study's own analysis went as follows. Because only junctional sequences without quality scores were contained in the immunoSEQ output, filtering matching that applied to full-length reads could not be performed. To assign V/J genes and CDR3, sequences were annotated using PyIR, a Python wrapper for IgBLAST v1.9, with IMGT germline references. Any read was removed if the V/J assignment was weak (E-value above 1e-6), the CDR3 was missing, or the read contained stop codons, out-of-frame junctions, or ambiguous translated residues. A V3J clonotype was defined by an identical inferred V gene, J gene, and CDR3 amino acid sequence. The percentage overlap between two repertoires was calculated by dividing the number of shared unique clonotypes by the size of the smaller repertoire. Richness of each repertoire was evaluated using RTK rarefaction, the Chao1 estimator, and Recon v2.1 estimates of unobserved clonotypes. Generation probabilities were computed with OLGA for all TCRbeta clonotypes obtained by the gDNA method from several donors. Drawn from immuneACCESS, this table holds only the in-frame rearrangements with V and J called that TCRdb kept. Clones are partly lost; checked studies trace under half to an unresolved V gene and leave the rest unexplained. The V and J calls and clone size were taken over from that table, and D and trimming were inferred from the DNA. The sample has fewer than 1.8 million clones on record, less than 99% of them singletons. The ten largest clones add up to about 0.34% of the sample.

V drops 0 bases and J drops 2 bases, leaving 9 bases in between. Sequences SGHRS (CDR1) and YFSETQ (CDR2) are obtained from the germline V gene. Taken from cysteine to phenylalanine, the CDR3 has 15 residues. Only the CDR3 part of the read is kept: 45 bases, read in frame from the first base. The chain employs TRBV5-1 and TRBJ1-3, with the D gene too uncertain to name. The receptor was derived from a man between 25 and 39 years old in good health. The sequenced sample was naive CD4+ T cells sorted from blood. The cell subset or site label on this specimen signifies: CD45RA+ positively selected. The encoded CDR3 is CASSLGGFTGNTIYF. The nucleotide sequence reads TGCGCCAGCAGCTTGGGTGGGTTTACTGGAAACACCATATATTTT.